The 24 T cell receptor beta chains below all came from one sample that was sequenced in a study of post-analysis software for immune sequencing data. For these receptors, no antigen is known. Prepared TCR beta cDNA libraries contained unique molecular identifiers. TCRdb analysed the PCR reads with MiXCR anew, one entry per CDR3 protein. The sample carries hundreds of thousands of distinct CDR3 sequences, around a third recorded once. Study-wide results and caveats: In patients, about 5 TRBV segments were more frequent than in controls, with TRBV5-6, TRBV5-1 and TRBV20-1 among them.

Input material: blood. Receptor source: a girl aged 5 to 17 with multiple sclerosis.

A few counts support this clonotype. The chain carries TRBV29-1 and TRBJ1-2, with 7 bases fitting TRBD1. CDR3 length: 18 residues. V shed 0 bases and J 4 bases; nucleotides not matched to a gene: 17. CDR1 is SQVTM, CDR2 ANQGSEA, per germline. Here the CDR3 DNA reads TGCAGCGTTGAAGATCTTCTTATGACAGGGCGCCATGGCTATGGCTACACCTTC. Translation gives CSVEDLLMTGRHGYGYTF.

This clonotype was picked up a small number of times. The chain's CDR3 is CASSPQPGVPNTGELFF. DNA for the CDR3: TGTGCCAGCAGCCCTCAACCGGGGGTCCCGAACACCGGGGAGCTGTTTTTT. The genes are TRBV5-6 and TRBJ2-2, with a possible D match to TRBD2 (6 bases). V was pared by 4 bases and J by 0 bases, with 16 bases between. The CDR3 spans 17 residues. The germline gives CDR1 SGHDT, CDR2 YYEEEE.

This chain connects TRBV7-2 to TRBJ1-2, with TRBD1 as a possible D gene (5 bases). The germline gives CDR1 SGHTA, CDR2 FQGNSA. V was pared by 4 bases and J by 2 bases, with 20 bases between. The CDR3 is 17 residues long. The CDR3 region has the DNA TGTGCCAGCAGCTCCCACGACTGGGGCGAGGTGAACTATGGCTACACCTTC. This codes for CASSSHDWGEVNYGYTF.

V is TRBV4-3 and J is TRBJ1-1; D may be TRBD1 (5 bases). The V gene lost 4 bases and the J gene lost 3 bases, with 12 bases spanning the gap. The CDR3 covers 14 residues. Germline V gene sequence: CDR1 LGHNA, CDR2 YSLEER. The CDR3 bases are TGCGCCAGCAGCCCCCGCCCGGGGGACACTGAAGCTTTCTTT. It yields the protein CASSPRPGDTEAFF.

This clonotype was counted only a few times. The chain uses TRBV18 and TRBJ1-2; D remains unclear. The CDR3 runs 12 residues. Germline assignment: CDR1 KGHSH and CDR2 LQKENI. Trimming shortened V by 2 bases and J by 7 bases, and 8 bases separated the two germline ends. CDR3 bases: TGTGCCAGCTCACCAGACGAGGGTGGCTACACCTTC. Its translation: CASSPDEGGYTF.

The chain links TRBV10-3 to TRBJ1-5; D not certain. The CDR3 runs 13 residues. Germline CDR1 is ENHRY and CDR2 is SYGVKD. Deletions cut 0 bases from V and 4 bases from J, with 4 bases between. CDR3 sequence: CAISESWNQPQHF. DNA of the CDR3: TGTGCCATCAGTGAGTCTTGGAATCAGCCCCAGCATTTT.

This chain uses TRBV4-1 with TRBJ2-6; no clear D gene. CDR3 length equals 16 residues. Per germline, CDR1 MGHRA and CDR2 YSYEKL. The ends were cut back, 3 bases at V and 0 bases at J, with 9 bases in the middle. In nucleotides, the CDR3 is TGCGCCAGCAGCCAGGGCAAGTTCTCTGGGGCCAACGTCCTGACTTTC. This gives the protein CASSQGKFSGANVLTF.

The chain combines TRBV12-3 or TRBV12-4 with TRBJ1-2, with TRBD1 matching 11 bases. V dropped 5 bases and J dropped 7; count of bases not matched to a gene: 3. This CDR3 has 13 residues. CDR3 bases: TGTGCCAGCAGTAGGGACAGGGGGTTTGGCTACACCTTC. This codes for CASSRDRGFGYTF.

This clonotype has a handful of counts. J is TRBJ2-1 and V is TRBV14; 8 bases are shared with TRBD1. This CDR3 is built from 13 residues. Per germline, CDR1 SGHDN and CDR2 FVKESK. Trimming removed 4 bases from V and 10 bases from J; junction bases left unmatched: 6. CDR3 protein: CASSLGQGREQFF. The CDR3 DNA sequence: TGTGCCAGCAGCCTCGGACAGGGAAGAGAGCAGTTCTTC.

This clonotype came up a few times. The V and J genes are TRBV20-1 and TRBJ2-7; D not certain. Trimming left V 0 bases short and J 4 bases short, with 16 bases between. CDR1 and CDR2 (germline): DFQATT, SNEGSKA (reference sequence). CDR3 length equals 15 residues. CDR3 region: CSARDPPSSLYEQYF. In nucleotides, the CDR3 is TGCAGTGCTAGAGATCCTCCCTCCTCCCTATACGAGCAGTACTTC.

J is TRBJ2-1 and V is TRBV12-3 or TRBV12-4, with D possibly matching TRBD1 (5 bases). V lost 7 bases and J lost 6, with 19 bases in between. CDR3 length: 15 amino acids. The DNA of the CDR3 is TGTGCCAGCACCACCCAAAGGGTAAGGGGCAATGAGCAGTTCTTC. It translates to CASTTQRVRGNEQFF.

V and J are TRBV5-5 and TRBJ1-5, with 8 bases matching TRBD1. The CDR3 is 14 amino acids. The germline CDR1 and CDR2 sequences are SGHKS and YYEKEE (reference sequence). Trimming at V came to 0 bases and at J to 7 bases, leaving 3 bases not matched to a gene. The CDR3, as DNA: TGTGCCAGCAGCTTGGGGACAGGGATGCAGCCCCAGCATTTT. Translation: CASSLGTGMQPQHF. Full variable domain (remainder filled in from reference TRBV5-5 and TRBJ1-5): DAGVTQSPTHLIKTRGQQVTLRCSPISGHKSVSWYQQVLGQGPQFIFQYYEKEERGRGNFPDRFSARQFPNYSSELNVNALLLGDSALYLCASSLGTGMQPQHFGDGTRLSIL.

The chain employs TRBV20-1 and TRBJ2-3; D gene ambiguous. The CDR3 is made up of 15 amino acids. From germline, CDR1 is DFQATT and CDR2 SNEGSKA (reference sequence). V lost 1 base to trimming and J lost 4 bases, with 15 bases between them. As DNA, the CDR3 is TGCAGTGCTAGAGTTAGCCCGAGCACGGCAGATACGCAGTATTTT. This encodes CSARVSPSTADTQYF.

V gene TRBV5-1 combines with J gene TRBJ2-7; D not certain. Germline loops: CDR1 SGHRS, CDR2 YFSETQ. With 6 bases removed from V and 0 bases from J, the gap between germline ends came to 13 bases. CDR3 length: 14 amino acids. The CDR3 nucleotides are TGCGCCAGCAAGGCGGTAACAGCCTCCTACGAGCAGTACTTC. Protein sequence: CASKAVTASYEQYF.

This clonotype was detected a few times. V and J are TRBV7-9 and TRBJ2-1; D is ambiguous. The germline CDR1 and CDR2 sequences are SEHNR and FQNEAQ (reference sequence). The V end lost 0 bases, the J end lost 9 bases, and 9 bases lay between the germline ends. This CDR3 is 13 amino acids long. The CDR3 nucleotides read TGTGCCAGCAGCTTAGCGTCGGGTGGTGAGCAGTTCTTC. Its protein is CASSLASGGEQFF.

For this clonotype: At one end, the junction sequence differs from germline, possibly due to a read error. The chain recombines TRBV7-8 with TRBJ1-6, with D perhaps TRBD1 (5 bases). Per the germline V gene, CDR1 is SGHVS and CDR2 is FQNEAQ. This CDR3 region has 18 residues. The CDR3 protein is CASSLIGRTRAHNPPLHF. The CDR3 region has the DNA TGTGCCAGCAGCTTAATAGGGCGGACAAGGGCGCATAATCCACCCCTCCACTTT.

There are a few counts of this clonotype. V usage is TRBV12-3 or TRBV12-4 and J usage is TRBJ2-1, with a possible D match to TRBD2 (6 bases). This CDR3 is built from 14 residues. Trimming took off 7 bases at V and 6 bases at J, with 16 bases between the two ends. CDR3 nucleotide sequence: TGTGCCAGCACCCCGGGTGGGAGGAGCAATGAGCAGTTCTTC. It yields the protein CASTPGGRSNEQFF.

At least ten counts were recorded for this clonotype. V and J are TRBV29-1 and TRBJ2-3, with D possibly matching TRBD2 (6 bases). The V and J ends lost 5 bases and 2 bases respectively, with 17 bases between them. Per germline, CDR1 SQVTM and CDR2 ANQGSEA. CDR3 length: 15 residues. The CDR3 coding sequence is TGCAGCGTTACCCACCCGGGACTGACCACAGATACGCAGTATTTT. It specifies CSVTHPGLTTDTQYF.

The chain joins TRBV20-1 to TRBJ1-2, with D tentatively TRBD1 (5 bases). V was pared by 6 bases and J by 4 bases, with 15 bases between. This CDR3 is built from 13 residues. Germline lookup yields CDR1 DFQATT and CDR2 SNEGSKA (reference sequence). As DNA, the CDR3 is TGCAGTGCCCATGGGGGGGAGAGCTATGGCTACACCTTC. This sequence encodes CSAHGGESYGYTF.

As for this clonotype: A read error may be the cause here, since a much bigger clone is one base away. V usage is TRBV15 and J usage is TRBJ2-3; 9 bases align to TRBD2. The germline gives CDR1 LNHNV, CDR2 YYDKDF (reference sequence). The CDR3 extends over 16 amino acids. CDR3 in DNA: TGTGCCTCCAGCACCAGACTAGCGGCTAGCACAGATACGCAGTATTTT. Protein: CASSTRLAASTDTQYF.

This chain uses TRBV27 with TRBJ2-5; tentatively, D is TRBD2 (6 bases). Germline V gene lookup returns CDR1 MNHEY and CDR2 SMNVEV (reference sequence). This CDR3 has 14 residues. V was trimmed by 3 bases and J by 11 bases, leaving 19 bases between them. This chain's CDR3 is CASSFGTPGVKQYF. In nucleotides, the CDR3 is TGTGCCAGCAGTTTCGGGACTCCTGGGGTCAAGCAGTACTTC.

This clonotype appeared once. One junction end disagrees with the germline gene, perhaps due to a read error. The rearrangement joins TRBV12-3 or TRBV12-4 to TRBJ2-3, with 10 bases identical to TRBD2. The CDR3 loop spans 16 amino acids. CDR3 loop: CASSSLAGESTDTEYF. The CDR3, as DNA: TGTGCCAGCAGTTCCCTAGCGGGGGAGAGCACAGATACGGAGTATTTT.

This rearrangement joins TRBV12-3 or TRBV12-4 to TRBJ2-2; no definite D call. The V end lost 3 bases, the J end lost 1 base, and 12 bases lay between the germline ends. The CDR3 sequence is 16 residues long. As DNA, the CDR3 is TGTGCCAGCAGTTTTAGGCGTCTGGGGAACACCGGGGAGCTGTTTTTT. It specifies CASSFRRLGNTGELFF.

This clonotype was observed a few times. The rearrangement joins TRBV5-1 to TRBJ2-7, with TRBD1 as a possible D gene (6 bases). CDR1 SGHRS and CDR2 YFSETQ come from the germline V gene. The V gene lost 0 bases and the J gene lost 5 bases, with 15 bases spanning the gap. This CDR3 comprises 15 residues. CDR3 amino acids: CASSLADRTAHEQYF. The CDR3 DNA is TGCGCCAGCAGCTTGGCCGACAGGACGGCACACGAGCAGTACTTC. The full variable domain, rest sourced from reference TRBV5-1 and TRBJ2-7, is KAGVTQTPRYLIKTRGQQVTLSCSPISGHRSVSWYQQTPGQGLQFLFEYFSETQRNKGNFPGRFSGRQFSNSRSEMNVSTLELGDSALYLCASSLADRTAHEQYFGPGTRLTVT.